This T cell receptor beta chain was profiled in a study of blood T cell repertoires in COVID-19. Study at large: COVID-19 samples from acute and convalescent phases originated in the United States, Italy and Spain. The analysed material was cDNA or gDNA that came from T cells, B-cell-depleted T cells, or PBMCs.

The authors' processing: Nucleated cell number was recorded as an estimate derived from reference gene primer amplification. Some clones are missing from TCRdb's copy, which holds only in-frame ones; the method was immunoSEQ multiplex PCR. V and J calls and clone size come straight from that table; D and trimming were deduced from the DNA. Counted here are tens of thousands of clones, 70% to 90% occurring once; the ten biggest clones make up 16%. Seattle-derived patients entered the study during active infection and were followed longitudinally. Input material: peripheral blood. This TCR derives from a man aged 40-49 years with COVID-19, enrolled during active disease.

CDR3 in amino acids: CASSPSRGGETQYF. CDR3 sequence (DNA): TGTGCCAGCAGCCCCAGTCGGGGGGGAGAGACCCAGTACTTC. The V call is TRBV7-9, the J call TRBJ2-5; TRBD2 matches 8 bases. The CDR3 consists of 14 residues. Germline values: CDR1 SEHNR, CDR2 FQNEAQ (reference sequence). Germline trimming cut 5 bases from V and 4 bases from J; bases unmatched to any gene: 6.